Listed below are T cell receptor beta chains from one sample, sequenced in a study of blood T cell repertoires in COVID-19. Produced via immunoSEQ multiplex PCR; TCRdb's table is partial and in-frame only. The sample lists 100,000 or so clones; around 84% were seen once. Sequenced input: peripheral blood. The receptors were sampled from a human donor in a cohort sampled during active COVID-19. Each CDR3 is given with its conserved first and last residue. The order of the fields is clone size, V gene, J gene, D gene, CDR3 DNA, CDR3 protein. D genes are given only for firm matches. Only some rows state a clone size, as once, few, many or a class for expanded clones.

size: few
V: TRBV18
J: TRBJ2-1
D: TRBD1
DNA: TGTGCCAGCCGACAGGGGTTCATCTCCTACAATGAGCAGTTCTTC
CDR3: CASRQGFISYNEQFF

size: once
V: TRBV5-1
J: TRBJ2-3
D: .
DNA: TGCGCCAGCAGCTTGCCTACCGAATCTAGCACAGATACGCAGTATTTT
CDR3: CASSLPTESSTDTQYF

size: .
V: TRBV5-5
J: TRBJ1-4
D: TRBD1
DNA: TGTGCCAGCAGCACTTGGGGACAGGAAAAACTGTTTTTT
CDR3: CASSTWGQEKLFF

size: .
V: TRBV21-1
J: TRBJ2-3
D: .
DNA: TGTGCCAGCATCACCGGGACAGGGCCCCTCACAGATACGCAGTATTTT
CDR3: CASITGTGPLTDTQYF

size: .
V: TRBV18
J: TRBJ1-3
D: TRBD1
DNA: TGTGCCAGCTCACCAAGGTCGAGCCGGGACAGGGAGACTGGAAACACCATATATTTT
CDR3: CASSPRSSRDRETGNTIYF

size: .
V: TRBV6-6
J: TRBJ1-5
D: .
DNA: TGTGCCAGCAGTTACGGGGCAGGGGCTCGGAATCAGCCCCAGCATTTT
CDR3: CASSYGAGARNQPQHF

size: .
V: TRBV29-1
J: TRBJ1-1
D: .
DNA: TGCAGCGTTGGCCCAGGGCGCAGCCCAAACACTGAAGCTTTCTTT
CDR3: CSVGPGRSPNTEAFF

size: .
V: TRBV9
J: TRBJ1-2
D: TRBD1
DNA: TGTGCCAGCAGCCCCTCACAGGGGAACTATGGCTACACCTTC
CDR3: CASSPSQGNYGYTF

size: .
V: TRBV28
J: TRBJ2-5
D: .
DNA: TGTGCCAGCAGTTTCCCGGGTCTCGGCCGGGAGACCCAGTACTTC
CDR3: CASSFPGLGRETQYF

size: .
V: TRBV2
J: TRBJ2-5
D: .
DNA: TGTGCCAGCAGCCAGATAGGACTGCAAGAGACCCAGTACTTC
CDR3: CASSQIGLQETQYF

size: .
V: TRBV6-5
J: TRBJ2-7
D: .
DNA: TGTGCCAGCAGTTACATTGGGACAACCTACGAGCAGTACTTC
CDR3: CASSYIGTTYEQYF

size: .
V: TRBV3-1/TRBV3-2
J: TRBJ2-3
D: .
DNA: TGTGCCAGCAGCCAAATGACAGTCTATAGCACAGATACGCAGTATTTT
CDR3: CASSQMTVYSTDTQYF

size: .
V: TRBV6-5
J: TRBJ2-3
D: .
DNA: TGTGCCAGCAGAGCGGAGTCAAGCACAGATACGCAGTATTTT
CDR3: CASRAESSTDTQYF

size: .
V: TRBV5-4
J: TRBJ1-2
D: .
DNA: TGTGCCAGCAGCTTTCAGGAAATCTATGGCTACACCTTC
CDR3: CASSFQEIYGYTF

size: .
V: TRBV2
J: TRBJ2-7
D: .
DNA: TGTGCCAGCAGGACTTACCTTACTGCCGAGCAGTACTTC
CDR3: CASRTYLTAEQYF

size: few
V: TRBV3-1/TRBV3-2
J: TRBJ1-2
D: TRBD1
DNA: TGTGCCAGCCGACAGGGCGGTGGCTACACCTTC
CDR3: CASRQGGGYTF

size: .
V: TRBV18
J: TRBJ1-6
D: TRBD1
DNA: TGTGCCAGCTCACCAGGACAGGGAAATTCACCCCTCCACTTT
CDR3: CASSPGQGNSPLHF

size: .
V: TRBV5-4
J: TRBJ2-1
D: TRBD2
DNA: TGTGCCAGCAGCTTGGTAGCGGGGGGTCAAAACAATGAGCAGTTCTTC
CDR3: CASSLVAGGQNNEQFF

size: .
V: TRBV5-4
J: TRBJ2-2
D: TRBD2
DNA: TGTGCCAGCAGCGGCTCGACTAGCGGGGGGCTAAACACCGGGGAGCTGTTTTTT
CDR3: CASSGSTSGGLNTGELFF

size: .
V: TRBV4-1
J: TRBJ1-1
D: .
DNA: TGCGCCAGCAGCCAAGTATCCAGGCCTGAAGCTTTCTTT
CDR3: CASSQVSRPEAFF

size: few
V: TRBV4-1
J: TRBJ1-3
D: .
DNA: TGCGCCAGCAGGGACAGCTTAGCGCCTAGGGGCAACTCTGGAAACACCATATATTTT
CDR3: CASRDSLAPRGNSGNTIYF

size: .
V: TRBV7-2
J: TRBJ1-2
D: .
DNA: TGTGCCAGCAGCCTCGAATTGACAAACTATGGCTACACCTTC
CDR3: CASSLELTNYGYTF

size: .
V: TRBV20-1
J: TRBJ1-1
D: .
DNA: TGCAGTGCTAGTGGTCCCTTGAACACTGAAGCTTTCTTT
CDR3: CSASGPLNTEAFF

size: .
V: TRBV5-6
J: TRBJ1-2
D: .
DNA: TGTGCCAGCAGCTTAATCCCGGACTATGGCTACACCTTC
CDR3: CASSLIPDYGYTF

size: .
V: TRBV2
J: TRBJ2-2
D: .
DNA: TGTGCCAGCAGTGTCCCAGGCCCGAACACCGGGGAGCTGTTTTTT
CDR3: CASSVPGPNTGELFF

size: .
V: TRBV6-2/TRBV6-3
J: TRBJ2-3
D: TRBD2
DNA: TGTGCCAGCAGTTACGTGGGACTAGCAGGGGATACGCAGTATTTT
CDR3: CASSYVGLAGDTQYF

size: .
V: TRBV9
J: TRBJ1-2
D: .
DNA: TGTGCCAGCAGCTCCCGAGAAAGAGCTTATGGCTACACCTTC
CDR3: CASSSRERAYGYTF

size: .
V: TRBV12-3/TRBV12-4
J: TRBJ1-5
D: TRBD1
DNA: TGTGCCAGCAGTGAGGGACAGCAGCCCCAGCATTTT
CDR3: CASSEGQQPQHF

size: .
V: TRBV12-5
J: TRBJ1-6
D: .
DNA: TGTGCTAGTGTCATAGGGGGTTTTCAGGATTCACCCCTCCACTTT
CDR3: CASVIGGFQDSPLHF

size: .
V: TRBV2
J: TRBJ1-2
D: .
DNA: TGTGCCAGCAGTGAAGGGGCAGGGAGGAACGATGGCTACACCTTC
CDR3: CASSEGAGRNDGYTF

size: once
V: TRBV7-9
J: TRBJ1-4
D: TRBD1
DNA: TGTGCCAGCAGCCGAACAGGGGGTGTAGATGAAAAACTGTTTTTT
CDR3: CASSRTGGVDEKLFF

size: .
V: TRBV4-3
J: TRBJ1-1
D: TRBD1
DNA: TGCGCCAGCAGCCAAGACCACAGGGGGGTGAACACTGAAGCTTTCTTT
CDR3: CASSQDHRGVNTEAFF

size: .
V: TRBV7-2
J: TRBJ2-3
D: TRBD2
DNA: TGTGCCAGCAGCGGCAGGGGACTAGCGGGGGGGCGCTCAGATACGCAGTATTTT
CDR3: CASSGRGLAGGRSDTQYF

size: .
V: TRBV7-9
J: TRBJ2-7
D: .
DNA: TGTGCCAGCAGCCCGAGCTCCTACGAGCAGTACTTC
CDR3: CASSPSSYEQYF

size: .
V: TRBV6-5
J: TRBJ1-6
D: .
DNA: TGTGCCAGCAGTTATTCATCTAGCTCCTATAATTCACCCCTCCACTTT
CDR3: CASSYSSSSYNSPLHF

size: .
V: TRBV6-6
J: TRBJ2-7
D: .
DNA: TGTGCCAGCAGTACGGGAAATCCCTACGAGCAGTACTTC
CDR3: CASSTGNPYEQYF

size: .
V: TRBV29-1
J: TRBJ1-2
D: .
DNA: TGCAGCGTAGACAGGATTTATGGCTACACCTTC
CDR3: CSVDRIYGYTF

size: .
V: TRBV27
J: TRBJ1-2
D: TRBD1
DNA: TGTGCCAGCAGTTCAACCGGGACAGGGGGGCTCGGCTACACCTTC
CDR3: CASSSTGTGGLGYTF

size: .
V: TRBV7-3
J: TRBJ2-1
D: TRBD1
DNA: TGTGCCAGCAGCCCACCGGGACAGGGGATCTATGAGCAGTTCTTC
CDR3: CASSPPGQGIYEQFF

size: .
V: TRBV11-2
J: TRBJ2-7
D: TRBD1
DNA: TGTGCCAGCAGCCTCGGACAGGGGCATTTGGACGAGCAGTACTTC
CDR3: CASSLGQGHLDEQYF

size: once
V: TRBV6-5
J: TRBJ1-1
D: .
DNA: TGTGCCAGCAGGACTACAAGTATGAACACTGAAGCTTTCTTT
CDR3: CASRTTSMNTEAFF